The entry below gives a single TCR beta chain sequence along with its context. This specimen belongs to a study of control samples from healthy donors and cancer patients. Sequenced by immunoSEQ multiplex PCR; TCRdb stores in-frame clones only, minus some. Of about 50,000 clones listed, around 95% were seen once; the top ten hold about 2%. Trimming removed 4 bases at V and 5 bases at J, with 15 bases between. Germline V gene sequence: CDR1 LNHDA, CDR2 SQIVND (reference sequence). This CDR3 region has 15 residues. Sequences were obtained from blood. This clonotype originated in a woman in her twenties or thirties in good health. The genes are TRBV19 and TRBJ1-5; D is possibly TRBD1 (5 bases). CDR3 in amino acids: CASSTLGASHQPQHF. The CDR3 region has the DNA TGTGCCAGTAGTACCCTTGGGGCTTCCCATCAGCCCCAGCATTTT.